The sequence of this TCR beta chain was determined in a study of cytomegalovirus exposure and HLA in healthy donors. Trimming pared 5 bases from V and 4 bases from J, leaving 15 bases between. The CDR3 consists of 15 residues. Germline loops: CDR1 LNHDA, CDR2 SQIVND (reference sequence). Primers for the PCR totalled 60 Vbeta and 13 Jbeta. Produced via immunoSEQ multiplex PCR; TCRdb's table is partial and in-frame only. The profile shows 180,000 or so clones, roughly four fifths of them singletons. The receptor comes from a man aged 18-30 years in good health and CMV-seronegative. Sequencing used PBMCs. The chain links TRBV19 to TRBJ2-1, with a possible D match to TRBD2 (6 bases). CDR3 in DNA: TGTGCCAGTAGTGCCGGGACTCTCCCTTACAATGAGCAGTTCTTC. This codes for CASSAGTLPYNEQFF.